This is a list of T cell receptor beta chains from one sample in a study of blood T cell repertoires in COVID-19. TCRdb's copy holds only in-frame clones and misses some; the assay was immunoSEQ multiplex PCR. This table holds tens of thousands of clones, approximately 78% found once. Sequenced input: peripheral blood. Receptors originate from a human donor in a cohort sampled during active COVID-19. Both conserved end residues are part of each CDR3. The order of the fields is D gene, clone size, J gene, V gene, CDR3 protein, CDR3 DNA. A D gene is named only where the DNA matches it firmly. The size field is filled for only some rows; it gives once, few, many or a size class.

. . TRBJ2-1 TRBV9 CASSVGGQTTYNEQFF TGTGCCAGCAGCGTAGGAGGGCAGACAACCTACAATGAGCAGTTCTTC
TRBD2 . TRBJ2-2 TRBV10-2 CASNSGSGGNTGELFF TGCGCCAGCAATAGCGGGAGCGGGGGGAACACCGGGGAGCTGTTTTTT
TRBD2 . TRBJ2-2 TRBV5-1 CASSLVSGANTGELFF TGCGCCAGCAGCTTGGTTAGCGGGGCCAACACCGGGGAGCTGTTTTTT
TRBD2 . TRBJ2-5 TRBV25-1 CASSQRGGQETQYF TGTGCCAGCAGCCAGCGGGGGGGCCAGGAGACCCAGTACTTC
. . TRBJ1-3 TRBV9 CASSVEDRGNTIYF TGTGCCAGCAGCGTAGAAGACAGAGGAAACACCATATATTTT
. few TRBJ1-6 TRBV5-1 CASSFYEGPLHF TGCGCCAGCAGCTTTTATGAGGGTCCCCTCCACTTT
. . TRBJ2-2 TRBV10-1 CASSGQDPYTGELFF TGCGCCAGCAGTGGACAGGACCCCTACACCGGGGAGCTGTTTTTT
. . TRBJ1-1 TRBV30 CAWSRFSGTFEMNTEAFF TGTGCCTGGAGTCGTTTTTCCGGGACATTTGAGATGAACACTGAAGCTTTCTTT
. . TRBJ2-4 TRBV27 CASTPLAGKRGKNIQYF TGTGCCAGTACTCCCTTGGCGGGGAAAAGGGGCAAAAACATTCAGTACTTC
TRBD2 once TRBJ2-5 TRBV5-1 CASSPSTSRQETQYF TGCGCCAGCAGCCCCTCGACTAGCCGCCAAGAGACCCAGTACTTC
TRBD1 . TRBJ1-1 TRBV3-1/TRBV3-2 CASSSEAGGTEAFF TGTGCCAGCAGCTCCGAGGCAGGGGGAACTGAAGCTTTCTTT
TRBD2 . TRBJ2-1 TRBV7-3 CASSPGLAGYNEQFF TGTGCCAGCAGCCCGGGACTAGCGGGGTACAATGAGCAGTTCTTC
. . TRBJ2-1 TRBV27 CASSLAWGDAYNEQFF TGTGCCAGCAGTTTGGCCTGGGGGGACGCCTACAATGAGCAGTTCTTC
. . TRBJ1-1 TRBV10-1 CASRRGLNTEAFF TGCGCCAGCAGAAGGGGGTTGAACACTGAAGCTTTCTTT
. . TRBJ2-1 TRBV20-1 CSARRDNEQFF TGCAGTGCTCGCCGGGACAATGAGCAGTTCTTC
. . TRBJ1-1 TRBV6-5 CASSYEAGDPEAFF TGTGCCAGCAGTTACGAGGCGGGGGACCCTGAAGCTTTCTTT
. . TRBJ2-7 TRBV24-1 CATSDRSGLDEQYF TGTGCCACCAGTGATAGGTCAGGGCTCGACGAGCAGTACTTC
TRBD1 . TRBJ2-7 TRBV7-8 CASSLEQGGEQYF TGTGCCAGCAGCTTAGAACAGGGGGGCGAGCAGTACTTC
. . TRBJ2-7 TRBV2 CASVNRGGYEQYF TGTGCCAGCGTCAACAGGGGAGGCTACGAGCAGTACTTC
TRBD1 . TRBJ1-5 TRBV4-1 CASRDRQGSNQPQHF TGCGCCAGCAGGGACCGACAGGGTAGCAATCAGCCCCAGCATTTT
TRBD1 . TRBJ2-5 TRBV5-8 CASRKRTGGETQYF TGTGCCAGCAGGAAACGGACAGGTGGAGAGACCCAGTACTTC
TRBD1 . TRBJ2-5 TRBV24-1 CATSDPGTGQETQYF TGTGCCACCAGTGATCCCGGGACAGGACAAGAGACCCAGTACTTC
. . TRBJ1-4 TRBV5-6 CASSLGRVGGEKLFF TGTGCCAGCAGCTTGGGCAGGGTGGGGGGTGAAAAACTGTTTTTT
TRBD1 . TRBJ1-1 TRBV2 CASSAYTGGYTEAFF TGTGCCAGCAGCGCCTATACAGGGGGTTACACTGAAGCTTTCTTT
TRBD1 . TRBJ1-5 TRBV2 CASSWGQGHQPQHF TGTGCCAGCAGTTGGGGACAGGGGCATCAGCCCCAGCATTTT
. . TRBJ1-5 TRBV18 CASSQRGSRVSNQPQHF TGTGCCAGCTCACAAAGGGGTTCACGGGTTAGCAATCAGCCCCAGCATTTT
. . TRBJ2-5 TRBV5-8 CASSRRDSQETQYF TGTGCCAGCAGCCGGCGGGACAGCCAAGAGACCCAGTACTTC
. . TRBJ2-5 TRBV3-1/TRBV3-2 CASSQDRGETQYF TGTGCCAGCAGCCAAGACAGGGGAGAGACCCAGTACTTC
TRBD1 few TRBJ2-1 TRBV4-2 CASSPNRGSYNEQFF TGTGCCAGCAGCCCTAACAGGGGGTCCTACAATGAGCAGTTCTTC
. . TRBJ1-4 TRBV4-1 CASSPPGRGNEKLFF TGCGCCAGCAGCCCCCCGGGCAGGGGTAATGAAAAACTGTTTTTT
. once TRBJ1-2 TRBV19 CASSIGTETIYGYTF TGTGCCAGTAGTATAGGGACAGAAACGATCTATGGCTACACCTTC
TRBD2 . TRBJ2-3 TRBV7-8 CASSFRLAGATDTQYF TGTGCCAGCAGCTTCCGACTAGCGGGGGCCACAGATACGCAGTATTTT
. . TRBJ2-3 TRBV4-1 CASSQETDRPDTQYF TGCGCCAGCAGCCAAGAAACAGACAGGCCAGATACGCAGTATTTT
. . TRBJ2-7 TRBV14 CASSHPGLEQYF TGTGCCAGCAGCCATCCAGGGCTCGAGCAGTACTTC
. . TRBJ2-2 TRBV15 CATSYLTQDTGELFF TGTGCCACCAGCTACCTAACCCAGGACACCGGGGAGCTGTTTTTT
TRBD1 few TRBJ2-5 TRBV7-9 CASSLGDRGHQETQYF TGTGCCAGCAGCTTAGGGGACAGGGGGCATCAAGAGACCCAGTACTTC
TRBD1 . TRBJ2-3 TRBV19 CASSKTRGQGTTDTQYF TGTGCCAGTAGTAAAACGAGGGGACAGGGGACCACAGATACGCAGTATTTT
. . TRBJ2-2 TRBV5-1 CASSLTGGEAYRELFF TGCGCCAGCAGCTTGACGGGGGGCGAGGCTTACCGGGAGCTGTTTTTT
. . TRBJ2-2 TRBV5-1 CASSLDKNTGELFF TGCGCCAGCAGCTTGGACAAGAACACCGGGGAGCTGTTTTTT
. . TRBJ2-1 TRBV10-2 CASNRDWYNEQFF TGCGCCAGTAACCGGGACTGGTACAATGAGCAGTTCTTC
TRBD1 . TRBJ1-6 TRBV15 CATSRSVDRAQHSPLHF TGTGCCACCAGCAGGAGCGTGGACAGGGCCCAACATTCACCCCTCCACTTT
. medium-sized TRBJ2-3 TRBV11-3 CASSLGWVATDTQYF TGTGCCAGCAGCTTAGGGTGGGTAGCCACAGATACGCAGTATTTT
TRBD1 . TRBJ1-2 TRBV27 CASTSTGGFLFYGYTF TGTGCCAGCACTTCGACAGGGGGTTTCCTATTCTATGGCTACACCTTC
. . TRBJ2-7 TRBV7-3 CASSSSGHSYEQYF TGTGCCAGCAGCTCTTCGGGACACTCCTACGAGCAGTACTTC
TRBD2 . TRBJ2-3 TRBV5-8 CASSFGRGGITDTQYF TGTGCCAGCAGCTTCGGGCGGGGGGGAATCACAGATACGCAGTATTTT